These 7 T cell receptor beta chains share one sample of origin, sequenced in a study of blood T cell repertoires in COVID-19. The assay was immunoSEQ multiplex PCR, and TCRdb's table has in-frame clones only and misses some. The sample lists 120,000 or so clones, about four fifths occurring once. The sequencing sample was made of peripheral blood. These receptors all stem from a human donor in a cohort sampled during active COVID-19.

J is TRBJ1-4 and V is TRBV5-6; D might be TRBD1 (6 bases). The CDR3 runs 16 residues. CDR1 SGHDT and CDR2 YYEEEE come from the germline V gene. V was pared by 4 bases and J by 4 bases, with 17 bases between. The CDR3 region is CASSLRTGNFNEKLFF. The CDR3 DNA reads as TGTGCCAGCAGCCTCCGTACAGGGAATTTTAATGAAAAACTGTTTTTT.

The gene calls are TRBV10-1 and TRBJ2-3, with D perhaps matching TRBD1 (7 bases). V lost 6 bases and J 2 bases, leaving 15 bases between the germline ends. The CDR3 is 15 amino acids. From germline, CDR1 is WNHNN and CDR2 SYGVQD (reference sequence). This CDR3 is CASRPGGPNTDTQYF. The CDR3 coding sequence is TGCGCCAGCAGACCAGGGGGGCCTAACACAGATACGCAGTATTTT.

The CDR3 reads CASSQDDVARVEKLFF. CDR3 bases: TGCGCCAGCAGCCAAGATGATGTCGCTCGAGTCGAAAAACTGTTTTTT. The J gene is TRBJ1-4, the V gene TRBV4-1, with no clear D. Germline CDR1 and CDR2: MGHRA and YSYEKL. The CDR3 is 16 residues long. The V end lost 0 bases, the J end lost 8 bases, and 16 bases lay between the germline ends.

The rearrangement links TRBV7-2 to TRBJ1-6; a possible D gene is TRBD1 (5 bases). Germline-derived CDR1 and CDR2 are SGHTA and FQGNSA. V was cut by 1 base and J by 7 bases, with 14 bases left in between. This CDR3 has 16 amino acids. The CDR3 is CASSLVGQGTNSPLHF. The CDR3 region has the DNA TGTGCCAGCAGCTTAGTAGGCCAGGGTACAAATTCACCCCTCCACTTT. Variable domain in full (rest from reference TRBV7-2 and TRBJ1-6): GAGVSQSPSNKVTEKGKDVELRCDPISGHTALYWYRQSLGQGLEFLIYFQGNSAPDKSGLPSDRFSAERTGGSVSTLTIQRTQQEDSAVYLCASSLVGQGTNSPLHFGNGTRLTVT.

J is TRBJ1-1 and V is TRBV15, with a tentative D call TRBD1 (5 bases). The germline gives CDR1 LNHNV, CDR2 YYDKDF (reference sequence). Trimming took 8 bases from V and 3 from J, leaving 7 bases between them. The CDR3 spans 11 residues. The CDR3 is CATRGYTEAFF. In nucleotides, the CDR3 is TGTGCCACCCGGGGGTACACTGAAGCTTTCTTT.

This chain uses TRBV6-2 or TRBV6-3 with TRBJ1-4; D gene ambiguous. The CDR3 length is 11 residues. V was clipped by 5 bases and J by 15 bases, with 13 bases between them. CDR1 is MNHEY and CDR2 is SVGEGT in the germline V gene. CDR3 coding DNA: TGTGCCAGCAGTAGAACCTTCGAGATGTTTTTT. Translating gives CASSRTFEMFF.

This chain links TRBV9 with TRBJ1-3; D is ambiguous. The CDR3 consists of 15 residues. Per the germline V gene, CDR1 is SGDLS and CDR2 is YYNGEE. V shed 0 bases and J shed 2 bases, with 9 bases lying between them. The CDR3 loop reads CASSVEPSPGNTIYF. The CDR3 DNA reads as TGTGCCAGCAGCGTAGAGCCCTCCCCTGGAAACACCATATATTTT.